This T cell receptor (beta chain) was obtained from a study of molecular identifiers for immune sequencing clone quantification. Notes on the study in general: Effector cells had over 98% of their molecules in clones above 20 RNA copies, while naive cells had under 1%. Spiked Jurkat TCR RNA equivalent to one cell reportedly surfaced among 900,000 to 1,000,000 naive cells.

Libraries of naive CD8 T cells were made from about 19,000 to 1,100,000 sorted cells. They used 10%, 30% or 50% RNA. One entry per CDR3 protein, called by TCRdb with MiXCR from the PCR reads. The table has some 35,000 distinct CDR3 sequences, about 18% seen once. This clonotype has ten or more counts. Antigen: not known. The TCR sequence derives from a human donor in good health. Some libraries in this study had Jurkat cell RNA spiked in. Sequenced material: naive CD8+ T cells from blood, with Jurkat cell RNA spiked in. Subset noted: FACS-sorted CD8+CD4-CCR7+CD45RA+ naive T cells.

CDR3 nucleotide sequence: TGTGCCAGCAGTTTTCGAGGGTTGAGAGACACTGAAGCTTTCTTT. Translation: CASSFRGLRDTEAFF. The J gene is TRBJ1-1, the V gene TRBV28; no clear D. CDR1 MDHEN and CDR2 SYDVKM come from the germline V gene. Between the trimmed V and J ends, which lost 3 bases and 3 bases, there was a span of 14 bases. The CDR3 totals 15 residues.